This TCR beta chain appears in the sequencing data of a study of blood T cell repertoires in COVID-19. At the level of the study: Whether acute or convalescent, the COVID-19 samples came from the United States, Italy and Spain. Nucleic acid was either cDNA or gDNA, and it came from T cells, B-cell-depleted T cells, or PBMCs.

Clones were read by immunoSEQ multiplex PCR, and TCRdb kept only the in-frame ones, dropping some. This table has about 70,000 clones, around 87% appearing once. CDR1 and CDR2 (germline): SGHRS, YFSETQ. V lost 5 bases, J lost 3 bases, and 6 bases stayed unmatched. The CDR3 is 15 residues long. The clonotype originates from a young woman with acute or convalescent COVID-19. The sequenced material came from peripheral blood. This chain links TRBV5-1 with TRBJ2-7; 12 nucleotides agree with TRBD2. The CDR3 coding sequence is TGCGCCAGCAGAGTGACTAGCGGGAGTTACTACGAGCAGTACTTC. It specifies CASRVTSGSYYEQYF.